This entry concerns a single TCR beta chain. As yet, its antigen is unknown. The record originates from a study of cytomegalovirus exposure and HLA in healthy donors. Whole-study context: A prior study identified 90 million to 120 million unique TCR beta sequences from 190 million or so T cells. Findings and limits, study-wide: Rare TCR sequences dominated, though some public TCRs recurred in many donors. Three chains tied to CMV proved CMV antigen-specific in vitro. Reports state that TCR beta sequences accurately predicted most subjects' HLA-A and HLA-B alleles.

In the PCR, 60 Vbeta and 13 Jbeta primers were used. Using immunoSEQ multiplex PCR, the repertoire was profiled, and TCRdb retains in-frame clones only, with some absent. The data hold 130,000 to 150,000 clones, with 65% to 85% observed a single time. This CDR3 is 17 amino acids long. Trimming cost V 7 bases and J 0 bases, with 21 bases left between them. Germline loops: CDR1 SEHNR, CDR2 FQNEAQ (reference sequence). The sample taken for sequencing was PBMCs. The origin of this receptor is a woman in her thirties or forties in good health and CMV-seropositive. This sequence joins TRBV7-9 and TRBJ2-5; D ambiguous. The CDR3 region is CASNPGLATIHQETQYF. The CDR3 coding sequence is TGTGCCAGCAATCCGGGTCTGGCTACCATTCACCAAGAGACCCAGTACTTC.